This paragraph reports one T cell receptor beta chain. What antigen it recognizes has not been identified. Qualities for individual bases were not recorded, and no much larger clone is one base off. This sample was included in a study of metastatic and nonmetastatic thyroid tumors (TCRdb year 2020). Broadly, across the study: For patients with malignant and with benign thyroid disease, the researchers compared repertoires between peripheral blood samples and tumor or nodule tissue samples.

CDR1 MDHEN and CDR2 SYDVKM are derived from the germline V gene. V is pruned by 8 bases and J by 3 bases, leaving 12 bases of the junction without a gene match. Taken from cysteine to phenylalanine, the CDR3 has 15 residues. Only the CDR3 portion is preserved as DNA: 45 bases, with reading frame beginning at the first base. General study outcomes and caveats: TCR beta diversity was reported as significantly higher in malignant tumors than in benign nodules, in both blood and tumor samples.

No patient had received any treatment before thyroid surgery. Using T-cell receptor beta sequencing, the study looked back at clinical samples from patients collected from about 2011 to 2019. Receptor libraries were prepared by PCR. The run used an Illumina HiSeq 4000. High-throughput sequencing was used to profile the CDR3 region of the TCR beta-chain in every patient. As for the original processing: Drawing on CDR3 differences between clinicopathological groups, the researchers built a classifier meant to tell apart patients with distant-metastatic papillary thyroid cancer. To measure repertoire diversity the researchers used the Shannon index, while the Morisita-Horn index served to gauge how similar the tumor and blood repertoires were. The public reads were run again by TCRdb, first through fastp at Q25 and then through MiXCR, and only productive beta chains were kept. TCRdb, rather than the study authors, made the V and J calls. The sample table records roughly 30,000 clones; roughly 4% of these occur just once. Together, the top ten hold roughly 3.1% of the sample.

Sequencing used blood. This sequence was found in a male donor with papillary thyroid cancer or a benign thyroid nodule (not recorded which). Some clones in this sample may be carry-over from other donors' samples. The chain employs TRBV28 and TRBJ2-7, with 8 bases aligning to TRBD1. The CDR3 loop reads CASGTHQGADYEQYF. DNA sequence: TGTGCCAGCGGAACTCACCAGGGGGCGGACTACGAGCAGTACTTC.